A single sample gave rise to the 25 T cell receptor beta chains below, sequenced in a study of cytomegalovirus exposure and HLA in healthy donors (dated by TCRdb to 2015 to 2018). Libraries were made using the immunoSEQ multiplex PCR assay. For the multiplex PCR, a mixture combining 60 forward primers for TCR Vbeta segments and 13 reverse primers for TCR Jbeta segments was used. TCRdb mirrors the immuneACCESS table, restricted to in-frame sequences. Some clones are absent from its copies; in checked studies, under half trace to an unresolved V gene, and the reason for the others is unknown. The sample records around 140,000 clones, 70% to 85% of which are singletons. Together, the top ten hold around 10% of the sample. Sequenced sample: PBMCs. Source of these receptors: a woman aged 55-69 years in good health and CMV-seropositive.

V gene TRBV7-2 combines with J gene TRBJ1-1, with D perhaps TRBD1 (5 bases). This CDR3 region has 12 residues. The germline gives CDR1 SGHTA, CDR2 FQGNSA. The V end was cut by 5 bases, the J end by 8 bases, with 12 bases between. The CDR3 DNA sequence: TGTGCCAGCAGCCAAACAGGCAGCGAAGCTTTCTTT. Translation gives CASSQTGSEAFF.

This chain uses TRBV4-2 with TRBJ2-5; TRBD1 matches at 7 bases. This CDR3 has 14 residues. With V trimmed by 1 base and J by 9 bases, 8 bases remained unmatched. The V gene's germline CDR1 is LGHNA and CDR2 YNFKEQ. The DNA for the CDR3 is TGTGCCAGCAGCCAAGTAACAGGGGATACGGCCCAGTACTTC. Translation gives CASSQVTGDTAQYF.

There are a few counts of this clone. The chain employs TRBV10-3 and TRBJ2-1; TRBD2 matches 10 bases. Germline V gene data show CDR1 as ENHRY and CDR2 as SYGVKD. CDR3 length: 16 amino acids. Trimming at V came to 3 bases and at J to 9 bases, leaving 11 bases not matched to a gene. The CDR3 reads CAISDGRIAGGTEQFF. The CDR3 coding sequence is TGTGCCATCAGTGATGGTCGTATAGCGGGAGGCACTGAGCAGTTCTTC.

The CDR3 spells CASSYLAGPRREQFF. CDR3 sequence (DNA): TGTGCCAGCAGTTATCTAGCGGGGCCTAGGAGGGAGCAGTTCTTC. The chain recombines TRBV6-5 with TRBJ2-1; TRBD2 aligns across 9 bases. Looked up from germline, CDR1 is MNHEY and CDR2 is SVGAGI. Germline trimming cut 3 bases from V and 10 bases from J; bases unmatched to any gene: 10. CDR3 length equals 15 residues.

The chain employs TRBV7-3 and TRBJ2-7; weak D call: TRBD2 (7 bases). CDR3 length: 14 residues. Germline V CDR1 and CDR2: SGHTA, FQGTGA. V lost 1 base, J lost 7 bases, and 14 bases lay in between. The CDR3, as DNA: TGTGCCAGCAGCTTAAAGGGGGGGGAATGGGAGCAGTACTTC. Translation gives CASSLKGGEWEQYF.

This clone has more than one count but fewer than ten. V gene TRBV13 combines with J gene TRBJ2-1; 11 nucleotides line up with TRBD2. CDR3 length: 17 residues. J gave up 7 bases and V 3 bases, and 11 bases lay outside the gene matches. CDR1 PRHDT and CDR2 FYEKMQ come from the germline V gene (reference sequence). CDR3 nucleotide sequence: TGTGCCAGCAGCTTGATAGGACTAGCGGGCACATCAAATGAGCAGTTCTTC. Translated: CASSLIGLAGTSNEQFF.

The gene calls are TRBV5-1 and TRBJ2-7, with 12 bases that match TRBD2. The CDR3 runs to 17 residues. Germline loops: CDR1 SGHRS, CDR2 YFSETQ. V lost 4 bases, J lost 2 bases, and 10 bases stayed unmatched. DNA of the CDR3: TGCGCCAGCAGCCCTGGTTCACTAGCGGGAGGAGCCTACGAGCAGTACTTC. This sequence encodes CASSPGSLAGGAYEQYF.

This clone was detected a few times. V gene TRBV5-5 combines with J gene TRBJ2-5, with 7 nucleotides matching TRBD1. This CDR3 has 14 residues. The germline gives CDR1 SGHKS, CDR2 YYEKEE (reference sequence). Unmatched junction bases numbered 10, after V lost 6 bases and J lost 5 bases. In nucleotides, the CDR3 is TGTGCCAGCATACACAGGGGCTTGAAGGAGACCCAGTACTTC. Amino acid sequence: CASIHRGLKETQYF. Together with reference TRBV5-5 and TRBJ2-5, the CDR3 gives the full variable domain: DAGVTQSPTHLIKTRGQQVTLRCSPISGHKSVSWYQQVLGQGPQFIFQYYEKEERGRGNFPDRFSARQFPNYSSELNVNALLLGDSALYLCASIHRGLKETQYFGPGTRLLVL.

CDR3 in amino acids: CASSHVGGQDEKLFF. The CDR3 DNA is TGTGCCAGCAGCCACGTGGGGGGGCAGGATGAAAAACTGTTTTTT. The V gene is TRBV4-2, the J gene TRBJ1-4; TRBD1 might be the D (6 bases). The germline CDR1 and CDR2 sequences are LGHNA and YNFKEQ. Trimming left V 3 bases short and J 6 bases short, with 14 bases between. CDR3 length: 15 amino acids.

This sequence joins TRBV9 and TRBJ2-2, with TRBD2 matching over 10 bases. The V and J ends lost 0 bases and 2 bases, in that order; junction bases with no gene match: 4. Germline CDR1 reads SGDLS; CDR2 reads YYNGEE. There are 17 residues in the CDR3. This CDR3 reads CASSVGLAGVNTGELFF. The CDR3 DNA follows: TGTGCCAGCAGCGTAGGTCTAGCGGGGGTAAACACCGGGGAGCTGTTTTTT.

This clone was observed a handful of times. The chain links TRBV7-9 to TRBJ2-7; possible D gene TRBD1, 6 bases. Between the trimmed V and J ends, which lost 3 bases and 0 bases, there was a span of 9 bases. CDR1 is SEHNR and CDR2 is FQNEAQ in the germline V gene (reference sequence). This CDR3 has 14 residues. The CDR3 DNA sequence: TGTGCCAGCAGCTTGCAGGGGATCTCCTACGAGCAGTACTTC. This sequence encodes CASSLQGISYEQYF.

The chain has TRBV7-2 and TRBJ1-3; a possible D gene is TRBD1 (5 bases). There are 15 residues in the CDR3. CDR1 SGHTA and CDR2 FQGNSA come from the germline V gene. Trimming removed 7 bases at V and 0 bases at J, with 13 bases between. The CDR3 loop reads CASNLIGGSGNTIYF. In nucleotides, the CDR3 is TGTGCCAGCAATTTGATCGGGGGCTCTGGAAACACCATATATTTT.

This clone has just one count. This chain uses TRBV27 with TRBJ2-7, with 8 bases that match TRBD2. The germline CDR1 and CDR2 sequences are MNHEY and SMNVEV (reference sequence). The CDR3 is made up of 14 amino acids. Trimming cost V 5 bases and J 0 bases; bases outside gene matches: 3. For the CDR3, the DNA is TGTGCCAGCAGTAGAGCGGGAGACTCCTACGAGCAGTACTTC. It yields the protein CASSRAGDSYEQYF.

This clone was recorded once. This chain links TRBV7-8 with TRBJ2-1, with no clear D. This CDR3 region has 16 residues. CDR1 is SGHVS and CDR2 is FQNEAQ in the germline V gene. Trimming stripped 1 base from V and 8 bases from J, with 18 bases between. The CDR3 DNA is TGTGCCAGCAGCTTAGGCTTGATGCCCGCCGCAGATGAGCAGTTCTTC. Translated, it gives CASSLGLMPAADEQFF.

The chain recombines TRBV29-1 with TRBJ2-1; the D gene is possibly TRBD2 (5 bases). V was trimmed by 6 bases and J by 6 bases, leaving 12 bases between them. In germline, CDR1 is SQVTM, CDR2 ANQGSEA. CDR3 length: 12 residues. CDR3 DNA: TGCAGCGTGACCGGGATCTTCAATGAGCAGTTCTTC. Translated: CSVTGIFNEQFF.

The chain is built from TRBV5-1 and TRBJ2-7; 9 nucleotides align to TRBD2. The trim removed 2 bases at V and 6 bases at J, leaving 6 bases unmatched. The CDR3 is made up of 14 amino acids. Germline V lookup: CDR1 SGHRS, CDR2 YFSETQ. The CDR3 coding sequence is TGCGCCAGCAGCTTATCCGGGACTAGCCTCGAGCAGTACTTC. Translated, it gives CASSLSGTSLEQYF.

This chain uses TRBV28 with TRBJ2-1; TRBD1 matches at 9 bases. This CDR3 is built from 14 residues. CDR1 is MDHEN, CDR2 SYDVKM, per germline. The ends lost 5 bases at V and 7 bases at J; junction bases unmatched: 6. CDR3 sequence (DNA): TGTGCCAGCAGTAGGGACAGGGCTAGGAATGAGCAGTTCTTC. Encoded protein: CASSRDRARNEQFF.

The rearrangement links TRBV28 to TRBJ2-5, with a possible D match to TRBD2 (5 bases). CDR3 length: 14 residues. The V and J ends lost 8 bases and 5 bases respectively, with 18 bases between them. Germline V CDR1 and CDR2: MDHEN, SYDVKM. This chain's CDR3 is CASSRSGEWETQYF. The CDR3 nucleotides read TGTGCCAGCTCCAGGAGTGGGGAGTGGGAGACCCAGTACTTC.

The chain couples TRBV6-1 to TRBJ2-4; TRBD1 might be the D (5 bases). The CDR3 is made up of 16 amino acids. Germline V lookup: CDR1 MNHNS, CDR2 SASEGT. The V end lost 0 bases, the J end lost 0 bases, and 9 bases lay between the germline ends. CDR3 residues: CASSEATVGAKNIQYF. The CDR3 nucleotides read TGTGCCAGCAGTGAAGCGACAGTGGGAGCCAAAAACATTCAGTACTTC.

The rearrangement joins TRBV25-1 to TRBJ2-5; 7 bases line up with TRBD2. CDR1 and CDR2 (germline): MGHDK, SYGVNS. The CDR3 contains 11 residues. Trimming removed 7 bases from V and 11 bases from J; junction bases left unmatched: 7. CDR3 amino acids: CASMGEGEQYF. The CDR3 nucleotides are TGTGCCAGCATGGGGGAGGGAGAGCAGTACTTC.

The J gene is TRBJ2-7, the V gene TRBV27, with TRBD2 matching over 14 bases. The CDR3 length is 19 residues. The junction had 12 bases not matched to a gene; V was cut back by 5 bases and J by 0 bases. Germline-derived CDR1 and CDR2 are MNHEY and SMNVEV (reference sequence). CDR3 sequence: CASSQSGTSGSFSSYEQYF. CDR3 nucleotide sequence: TGTGCCAGCAGTCAATCCGGGACTAGCGGGAGTTTCAGCTCCTACGAGCAGTACTTC.

V and J are TRBV19 and TRBJ2-5; 8 nucleotides line up with TRBD1. Trimming took 4 bases from V and 5 from J; bases not matched to a gene: 6. CDR3 length: 14 amino acids. In germline, CDR1 is LNHDA, CDR2 SQIVND (reference sequence). The DNA for the CDR3 is TGTGCCAGTAGTACTACAGGGGGTCGGGAGACCCAGTACTTC. This encodes CASSTTGGRETQYF.

V is TRBV4-2 and J is TRBJ2-7, with 10 bases aligning to TRBD2. Germline loops: CDR1 LGHNA, CDR2 YNFKEQ. V gave up 1 base and J gave up 4 bases; unmatched junction bases: 10. CDR3 size: 17 residues. The CDR3 loop is CASSQAEVAGGLYEQYF. As DNA, the CDR3 is TGTGCCAGCAGCCAAGCGGAGGTAGCGGGAGGACTATACGAGCAGTACTTC.

V is TRBV5-1 and J is TRBJ2-7; TRBD2 is a possible D gene (5 bases). The CDR3 has 14 amino acids. Germline CDR1 is SGHRS and CDR2 is YFSETQ. Trimming removed 1 base from V and 3 bases from J, with 11 bases in between. This CDR3 is CASSLSPADYEQYF. The CDR3 DNA reads as TGCGCCAGCAGCTTGTCGCCAGCGGACTACGAGCAGTACTTC.

The genes are TRBV4-1 and TRBJ1-4, with D possibly TRBD1 on 6 matching bases. This CDR3 region has 16 residues. The V gene's germline CDR1 is MGHRA and CDR2 YSYEKL. V was trimmed by 4 bases and J by 6 bases, leaving 18 bases between them. CDR3 loop: CASSLPGTEGDEKLFF. CDR3 in DNA: TGCGCCAGCAGCCTACCGGGTACAGAGGGGGATGAAAAACTGTTTTTT.